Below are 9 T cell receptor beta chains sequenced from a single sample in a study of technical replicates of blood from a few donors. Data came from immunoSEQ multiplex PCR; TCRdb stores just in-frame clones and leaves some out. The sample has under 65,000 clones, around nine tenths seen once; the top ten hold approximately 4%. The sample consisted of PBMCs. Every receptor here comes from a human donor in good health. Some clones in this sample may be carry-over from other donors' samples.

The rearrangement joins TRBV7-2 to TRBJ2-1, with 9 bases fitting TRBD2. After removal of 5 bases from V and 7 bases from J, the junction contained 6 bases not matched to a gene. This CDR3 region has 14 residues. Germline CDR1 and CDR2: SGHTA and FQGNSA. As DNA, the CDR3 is TGTGCCAGCAGCGGTCGTAGCGGGAGAAATGAGCAGTTCTTC. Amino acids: CASSGRSGRNEQFF.

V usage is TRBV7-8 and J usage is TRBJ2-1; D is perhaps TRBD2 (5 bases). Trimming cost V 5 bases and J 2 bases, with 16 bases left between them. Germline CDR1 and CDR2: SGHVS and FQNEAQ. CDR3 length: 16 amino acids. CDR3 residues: CASSPSAKRPYNEQFF. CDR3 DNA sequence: TGTGCCAGCAGCCCCTCGGCCAAGCGGCCCTACAATGAGCAGTTCTTC.

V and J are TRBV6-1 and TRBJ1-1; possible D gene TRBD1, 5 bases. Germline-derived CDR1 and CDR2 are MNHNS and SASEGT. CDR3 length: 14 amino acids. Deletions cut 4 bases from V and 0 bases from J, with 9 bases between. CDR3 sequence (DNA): TGTGCCAGCAGTGCAACGACAGTGAACACTGAAGCTTTCTTT. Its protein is CASSATTVNTEAFF.

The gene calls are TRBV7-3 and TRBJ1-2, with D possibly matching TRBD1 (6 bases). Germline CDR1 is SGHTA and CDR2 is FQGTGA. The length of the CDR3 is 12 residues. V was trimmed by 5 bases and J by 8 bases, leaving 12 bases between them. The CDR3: CASSQGGRGYTF. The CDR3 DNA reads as TGTGCCAGCAGCCAAGGGGGAAGAGGCTACACCTTC.

The CDR3 region has the DNA TGTGCCATCAGAGGGACTGCCGGGTCCTACGAGCAGTACTTC. It encodes CAIRGTAGSYEQYF. V is TRBV10-3 and J is TRBJ2-7, with D possibly matching TRBD2 (6 bases). Trimming removed 6 bases at V and 1 base at J, with 13 bases between. Germline CDR1 reads ENHRY; CDR2 reads SYGVKD. This CDR3 has 14 amino acids.

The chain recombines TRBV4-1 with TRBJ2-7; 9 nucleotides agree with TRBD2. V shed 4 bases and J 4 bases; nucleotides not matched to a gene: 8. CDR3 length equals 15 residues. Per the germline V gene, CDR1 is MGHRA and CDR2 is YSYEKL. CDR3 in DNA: TGCGCCAGCAGCCCGCTTGCGCTAGCGGGGTACGAGCAGTACTTC. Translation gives CASSPLALAGYEQYF.

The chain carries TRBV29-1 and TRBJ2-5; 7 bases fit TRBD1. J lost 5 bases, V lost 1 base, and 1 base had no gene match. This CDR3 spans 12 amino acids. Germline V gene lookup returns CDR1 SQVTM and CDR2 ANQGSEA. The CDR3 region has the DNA TGCAGCGTTGAAGCCAGGGGGGAGACCCAGTACTTC. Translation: CSVEARGETQYF.

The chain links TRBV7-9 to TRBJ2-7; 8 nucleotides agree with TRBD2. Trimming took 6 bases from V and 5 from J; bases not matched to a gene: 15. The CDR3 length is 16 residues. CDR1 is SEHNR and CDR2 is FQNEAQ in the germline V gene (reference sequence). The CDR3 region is CASRPDRGGFRNEQYF. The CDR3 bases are TGTGCCAGCAGGCCCGACCGGGGGGGATTCAGAAACGAGCAGTACTTC.

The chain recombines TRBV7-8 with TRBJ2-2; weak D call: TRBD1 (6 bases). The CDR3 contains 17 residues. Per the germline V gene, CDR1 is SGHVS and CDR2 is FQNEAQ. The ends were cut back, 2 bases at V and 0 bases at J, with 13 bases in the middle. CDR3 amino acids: CASSLRGQTSNTGELFF. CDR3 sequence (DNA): TGTGCCAGCAGCTTACGAGGACAGACTTCGAACACCGGGGAGCTGTTTTTT.